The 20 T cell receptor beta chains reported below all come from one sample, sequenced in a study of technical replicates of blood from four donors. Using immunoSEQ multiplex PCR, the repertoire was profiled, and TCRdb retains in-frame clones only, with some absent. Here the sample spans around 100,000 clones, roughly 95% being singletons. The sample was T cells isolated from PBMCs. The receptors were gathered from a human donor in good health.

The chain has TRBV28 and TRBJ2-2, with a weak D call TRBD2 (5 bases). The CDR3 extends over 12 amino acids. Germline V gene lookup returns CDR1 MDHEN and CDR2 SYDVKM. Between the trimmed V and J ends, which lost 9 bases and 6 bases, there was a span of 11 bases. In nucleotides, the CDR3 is TGTGCCAGTACTAGTTTCTCCGGGGAGCTGTTTTTT. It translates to CASTSFSGELFF. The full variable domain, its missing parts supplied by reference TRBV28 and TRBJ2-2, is DVKVTQSSRYLVKRTGEKVFLECVQDMDHENMFWYRQDPGLGLRLIYFSYDVKMKEKGDIPEGYSVSREKKERFSLILESASTNQTSMYLCASTSFSGELFFGEGSRLTVL.

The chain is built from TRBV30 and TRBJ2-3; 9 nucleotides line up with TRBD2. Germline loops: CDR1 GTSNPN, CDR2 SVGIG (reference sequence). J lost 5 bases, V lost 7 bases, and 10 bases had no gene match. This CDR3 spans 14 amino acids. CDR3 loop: CAYLGAGGRDTQYF. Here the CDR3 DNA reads TGTGCCTACCTAGGCGCGGGAGGGCGAGATACGCAGTATTTT.

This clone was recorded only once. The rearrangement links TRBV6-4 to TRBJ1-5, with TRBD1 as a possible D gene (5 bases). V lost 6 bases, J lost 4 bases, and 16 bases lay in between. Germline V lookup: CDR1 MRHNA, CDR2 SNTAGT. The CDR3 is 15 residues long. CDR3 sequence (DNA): TGTGCCAGCAGCCAGACAGTTCGGCAAAATCAGCCCCAGCATTTT. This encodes CASSQTVRQNQPQHF.

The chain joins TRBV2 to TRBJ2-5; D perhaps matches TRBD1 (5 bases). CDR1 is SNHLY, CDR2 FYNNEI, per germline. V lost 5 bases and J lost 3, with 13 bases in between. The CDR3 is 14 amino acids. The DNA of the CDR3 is TGTGCCAGCAGTCCTCCGCCAGGGAAAGAGACCCAGTACTTC. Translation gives CASSPPPGKETQYF.

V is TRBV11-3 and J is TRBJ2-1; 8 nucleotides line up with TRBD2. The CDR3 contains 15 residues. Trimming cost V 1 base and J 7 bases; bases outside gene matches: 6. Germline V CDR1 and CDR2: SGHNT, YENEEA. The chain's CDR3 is CASSLGSGRINEQFF. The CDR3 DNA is TGTGCCAGCAGCTTAGGGAGCGGGAGAATAAATGAGCAGTTCTTC. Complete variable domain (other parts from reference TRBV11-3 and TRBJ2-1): EAGVVQSPRYKIIEKKQPVAFWCNPISGHNTLYWYLQNLGQGPELLIRYENEEAVDDSQLPKDRFSAERLKGVDSTLKIQPAELGDSAVYLCASSLGSGRINEQFFGPGTRLTVL.

In DNA, the CDR3 is TGTGCCAGCAGCTTACCAGCGGGAGACACAGATACGCAGTATTTT. Translated: CASSLPAGDTDTQYF. The chain couples TRBV7-8 to TRBJ2-3, with TRBD2 matching over 8 bases. The CDR3 is made up of 15 amino acids. CDR1 is SGHVS and CDR2 is FQNEAQ in the germline V gene. V dropped 2 bases and J dropped 2; count of bases not matched to a gene: 3. Full variable domain (rest looked up from reference TRBV7-8 and TRBJ2-3): GAGVSQSPRYKVAKRGQDVALRCDPISGHVSLFWYQQALGQGPEFLTYFQNEAQLDKSGLPSDRFFAERPEGSVSTLKIQRTQQEDSAVYLCASSLPAGDTDTQYFGPGTRLTVL.

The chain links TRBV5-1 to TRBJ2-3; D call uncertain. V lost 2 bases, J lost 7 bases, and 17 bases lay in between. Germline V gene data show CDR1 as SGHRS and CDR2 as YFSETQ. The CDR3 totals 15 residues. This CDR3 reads CASSLFLLNGNTQYF. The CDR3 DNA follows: TGCGCCAGCAGCTTATTCCTTTTAAACGGTAATACGCAGTATTTT.

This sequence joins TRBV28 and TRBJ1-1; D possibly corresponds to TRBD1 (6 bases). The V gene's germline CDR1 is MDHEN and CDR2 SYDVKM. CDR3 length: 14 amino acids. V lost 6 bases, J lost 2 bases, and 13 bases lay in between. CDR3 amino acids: CASSYGTKNTEAFF. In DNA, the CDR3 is TGTGCCAGCAGCTACGGGACAAAAAACACTGAAGCTTTCTTT.

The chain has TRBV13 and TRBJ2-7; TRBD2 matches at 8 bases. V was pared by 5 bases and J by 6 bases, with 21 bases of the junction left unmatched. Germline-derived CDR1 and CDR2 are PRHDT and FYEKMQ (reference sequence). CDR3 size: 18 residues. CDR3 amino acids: CASSPHPGFRAGEPEQYF. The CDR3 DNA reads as TGTGCCAGCAGCCCCCACCCAGGTTTTCGAGCGGGAGAACCCGAGCAGTACTTC.

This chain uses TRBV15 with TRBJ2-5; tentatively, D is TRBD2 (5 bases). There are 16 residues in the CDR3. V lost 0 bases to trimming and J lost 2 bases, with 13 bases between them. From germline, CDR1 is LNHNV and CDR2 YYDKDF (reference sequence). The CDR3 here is CATSRDGEGIQETQYF. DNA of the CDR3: TGTGCCACCAGCAGAGACGGGGAAGGCATACAAGAGACCCAGTACTTC.

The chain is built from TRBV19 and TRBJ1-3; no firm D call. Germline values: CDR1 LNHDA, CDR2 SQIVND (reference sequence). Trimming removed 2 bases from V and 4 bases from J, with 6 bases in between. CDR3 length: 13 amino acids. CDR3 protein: CASSINGGNTIYF. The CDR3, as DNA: TGTGCCAGTAGTATAAACGGGGGAAACACCATATATTTT. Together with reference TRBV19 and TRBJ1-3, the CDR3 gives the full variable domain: DGGITQSPKYLFRKEGQNVTLSCEQNLNHDAMYWYRQDPGQGLRLIYYSQIVNDFQKGDIAEGYSVSREKKESFPLTVTSAQKNPTAFYLCASSINGGNTIYFGEGSWLTVV.

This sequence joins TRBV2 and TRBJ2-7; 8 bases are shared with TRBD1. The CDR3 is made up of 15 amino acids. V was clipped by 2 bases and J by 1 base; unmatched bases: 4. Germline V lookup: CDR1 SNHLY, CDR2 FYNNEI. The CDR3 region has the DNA TGTGCCAGCAGTGAACATCGGGACAGGTCCTACGAGCAGTACTTC. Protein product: CASSEHRDRSYEQYF.

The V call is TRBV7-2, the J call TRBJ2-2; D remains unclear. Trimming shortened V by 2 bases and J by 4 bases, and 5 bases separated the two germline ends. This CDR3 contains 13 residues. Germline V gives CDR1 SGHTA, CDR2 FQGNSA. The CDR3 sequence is CASSLPGTGELFF. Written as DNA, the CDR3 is TGTGCCAGCAGCTTACCGGGCACCGGGGAGCTGTTTTTT.

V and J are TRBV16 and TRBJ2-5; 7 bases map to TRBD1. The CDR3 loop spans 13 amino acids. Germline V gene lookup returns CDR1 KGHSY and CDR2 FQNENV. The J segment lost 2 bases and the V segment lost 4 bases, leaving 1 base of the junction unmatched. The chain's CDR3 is CASSRDRQETQYF. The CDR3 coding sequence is TGTGCCAGCAGCCGGGACAGACAAGAGACCCAGTACTTC.

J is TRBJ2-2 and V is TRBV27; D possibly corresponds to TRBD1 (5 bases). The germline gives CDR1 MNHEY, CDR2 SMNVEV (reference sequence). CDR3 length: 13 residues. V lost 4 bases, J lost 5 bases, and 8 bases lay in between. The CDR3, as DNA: TGTGCCAGCAGTTACAGGCGGACCGGGGAGCTGTTTTTT. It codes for CASSYRRTGELFF.

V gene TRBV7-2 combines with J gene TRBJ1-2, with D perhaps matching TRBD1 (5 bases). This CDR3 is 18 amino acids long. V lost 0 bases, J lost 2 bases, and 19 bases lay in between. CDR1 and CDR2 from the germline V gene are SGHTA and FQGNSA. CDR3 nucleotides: TGTGCCAGCAGCTTAGCGCCGGGCCCAGGGCCGCGGAACTATGGCTACACCTTC. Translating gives CASSLAPGPGPRNYGYTF.

CDR3 bases: TGTGCCAGCAGCTTAGCGGGAGCCACAGATACGCAGTATTTT. Its translation: CASSLAGATDTQYF. The chain employs TRBV5-4 and TRBJ2-3; TRBD2 aligns across 8 bases. The germline V gene encodes CDR1 SGHNT and CDR2 YYREEE (reference sequence). Losses at the gene ends were 2 bases for V and 2 bases for J; bases not matched to a gene: 1. This CDR3 is built from 14 residues.

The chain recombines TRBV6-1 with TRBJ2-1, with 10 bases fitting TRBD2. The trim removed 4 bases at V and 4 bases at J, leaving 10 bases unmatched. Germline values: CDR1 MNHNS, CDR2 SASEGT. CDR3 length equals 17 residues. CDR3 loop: CASSVGLAGVGYNEQFF. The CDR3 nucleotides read TGTGCCAGCAGTGTGGGGCTAGCGGGAGTAGGATACAATGAGCAGTTCTTC.

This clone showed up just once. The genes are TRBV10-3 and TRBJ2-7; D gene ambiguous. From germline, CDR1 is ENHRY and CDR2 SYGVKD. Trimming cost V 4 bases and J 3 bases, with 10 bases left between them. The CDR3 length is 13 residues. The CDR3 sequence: CAISVSVLYEQYF. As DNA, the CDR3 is TGTGCCATCAGTGTAAGCGTCCTCTACGAGCAGTACTTC.

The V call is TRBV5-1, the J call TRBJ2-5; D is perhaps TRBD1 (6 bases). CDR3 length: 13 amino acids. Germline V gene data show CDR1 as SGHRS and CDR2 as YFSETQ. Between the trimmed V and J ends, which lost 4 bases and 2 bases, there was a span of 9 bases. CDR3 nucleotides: TGCGCCAGCAGCCGACAGGCTCAAGAGACCCAGTACTTC. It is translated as CASSRQAQETQYF.